This T cell receptor (beta chain) was profiled in a study of CD8 T cells in ankylosing spondylitis. Comments on this clonotype: The antigen is undetermined.

Findings and limits, study-wide: Clones linked with disease were CD8+ and fairly uncommon in the peripheral blood. Significantly higher representation of disease-linked clones was reported for matched ankylosing spondylitis synovial fluid. Ankylosing spondylitis blood appeared to carry a characteristic TCR beta motif of fewer than 10 highly homologous variants. Earlier studies detected some motif variants in reactive arthritis synovial fluid and blood.

Quantitative barcoded 5'-RACE was used to prepare TCR beta libraries. TCRdb re-analysed the 5' RACE reads in MiXCR, keeping a single row per CDR3 protein. The table includes under 950,000 distinct CDR3 sequences, under 20% detected once. V was shortened by 5 bases and J by 10 bases, with 6 bases between the two germline ends. The CDR3 spans 10 residues. CDR1 is SEHNR and CDR2 is FQNEAQ in the germline V gene (reference sequence). Specimen: blood, either unsorted or a sorted T cell fraction (not recorded which). The rearrangement uses TRBV7-9 and TRBJ2-1; TRBD2 might be the D (5 bases). The clonotype originates from a male donor with ankylosing spondylitis. The CDR3, as DNA: TGTGCCAGCAGCCCGGGAGAGCAGTTCTTC. It yields the protein CASSPGEQFF.